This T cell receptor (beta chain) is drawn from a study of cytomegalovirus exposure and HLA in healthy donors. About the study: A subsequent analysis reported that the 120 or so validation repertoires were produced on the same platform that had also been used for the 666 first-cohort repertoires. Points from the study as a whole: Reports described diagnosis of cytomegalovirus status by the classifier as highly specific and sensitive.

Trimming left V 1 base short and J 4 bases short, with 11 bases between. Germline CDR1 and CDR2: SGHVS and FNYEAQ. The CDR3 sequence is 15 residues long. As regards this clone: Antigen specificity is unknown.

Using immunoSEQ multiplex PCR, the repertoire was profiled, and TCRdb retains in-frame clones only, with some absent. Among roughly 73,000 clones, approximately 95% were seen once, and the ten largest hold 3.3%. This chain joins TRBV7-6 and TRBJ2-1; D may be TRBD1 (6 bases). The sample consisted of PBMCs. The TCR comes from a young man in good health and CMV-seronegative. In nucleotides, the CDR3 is TGTGCCAGCAGCTTAGGTGGGGGCCCTTACAATGAGCAGTTCTTC. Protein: CASSLGGGPYNEQFF.